The clone carrying this T cell receptor (beta chain) was picked up many times. The antigen is not known. The sample comes from a study of neurological immune-mediated disorders. Regarding the study as a whole: The highest TCR clonal expansion occurred in HTLV-1-associated myelopathy; multiple sclerosis fell below healthy controls. Sharing of CDR3 amino acid sequences among expanded clones across subjects was absent, suggesting private repertoires in all groups.

The cDNA was produced through 5'RACE with 10-nucleotide random UMIs. MiXCR, run by TCRdb on the 5' RACE reads, gives a single entry per CDR3 protein. The table records tens of thousands of distinct CDR3 sequences, around a tenth of them present only once. This CDR3 comprises 14 residues. V was pared by 0 bases and J by 2 bases, with 7 bases between. The germline V gene has CDR1 MNHEY and CDR2 SVGAGI. As for time point: longitudinal time-point 1 (baseline). 2 million PBMCs stored at -80 C were the source of the unsorted libraries. This TCR was sampled from a male donor with HTLV-1-associated myelopathy (HAM/TSP). V usage is TRBV6-5 and J usage is TRBJ1-2; D call uncertain. Sequenced material: PBMCs. CDR3: CASSYSRGNYGYTF. Written as DNA, the CDR3 is TGTGCCAGCAGTTACTCAAGAGGAAACTATGGCTACACCTTC.